Shown below are 16 T cell receptor beta chains from a single sample sequenced in a study of response to subunit inactivated influenza vaccine. MiXCR, run by TCRdb on the RT-PCR reads, gives a single entry per CDR3 protein. Counted here are about 780,000 distinct CDR3 sequences, approximately 17% occurring once; the ten biggest clones make up 9.5% to 13%. This specimen was PBMCs from blood, taken more than 4 days after vaccination. These receptors all stem from a man aged 45-65 years who received an inactivated influenza vaccine.

This clonotype occurred a few times. This chain uses TRBV12-3 or TRBV12-4 with TRBJ1-1; perhaps TRBD1 as D (5 bases). This CDR3 has 14 amino acids. The V end lost 5 bases, the J end lost 1 base, and 11 bases lay between the germline ends. In DNA form, the CDR3 reads TGTGCCAGCAGTAGGGAGGGGCCGAACACTGAAGCTTTCTTT. Translated: CASSREGPNTEAFF.

The V gene is TRBV20-1, the J gene TRBJ2-1; no firm D call. The germline V gene has CDR1 DFQATT and CDR2 SNEGSKA (reference sequence). The V end lost 1 base, the J end lost 9 bases, and 10 bases lay between the germline ends. This CDR3 has 12 amino acids. CDR3 nucleotide sequence: TGCAGTGCTAGAGCCCCGAAGAGTGAGCAGTTCTTC. It specifies CSARAPKSEQFF.

This clonotype has at least ten counts. V and J are TRBV12-3 or TRBV12-4 and TRBJ2-2; 9 bases are shared with TRBD2. V shed 2 bases and J 5 bases; nucleotides not matched to a gene: 3. CDR3 length: 15 amino acids. The DNA for the CDR3 is TGTGCCAGCAGTTTAAGTAGCGGGGGAACCGGGGAGCTGTTTTTT. It translates to CASSLSSGGTGELFF.

This clonotype showed up just a few times. The rearrangement joins TRBV6-5 to TRBJ2-7; weak D call: TRBD1 (5 bases). Germline V gene lookup returns CDR1 MNHEY and CDR2 SVGAGI. The CDR3 runs 14 residues. Trimming removed 2 bases from V and 5 bases from J, with 13 bases in between. The CDR3 nucleotides are TGTGCCAGCAGTTACGCCAGGGTAGTGGACGAGCAGTACTTC. Protein sequence: CASSYARVVDEQYF.

This clonotype was counted only a few times. The chain links TRBV20-1 to TRBJ2-5; TRBD2 agrees at 10 bases. The length of the CDR3 is 15 residues. The germline V gene encodes CDR1 DFQATT and CDR2 SNEGSKA (reference sequence). The V gene end was trimmed by 0 bases and the J gene end by 6 bases; junction bases not matched to a gene: 7. CDR3 bases: TGCAGTGCTAGAGAGGGAGCGGGAGGGCCTCAGACCCAGTACTTC. This encodes CSAREGAGGPQTQYF.

At least ten counts were recorded for this clonotype. This chain uses TRBV7-2 with TRBJ2-1; maybe TRBD1 (6 bases). V was pared by 1 base and J by 8 bases, with 9 bases between. The CDR3 is 13 residues long. CDR1 is SGHTA, CDR2 FQGNSA, per germline. In nucleotides, the CDR3 is TGTGCCAGCAGCTTAGACAGGGTGGATGAGCAGTTCTTC. This encodes CASSLDRVDEQFF.

CDR3 bases: TGCAGTGCTATGGGAGCGGGGTCATATGGCTACACCTTC. It specifies CSAMGAGSYGYTF. V is TRBV20-1 and J is TRBJ1-2; D is uncertain. With 4 bases removed from V and 5 bases from J, the gap between germline ends came to 14 bases. The CDR3 covers 13 residues. From germline, CDR1 is DFQATT and CDR2 SNEGSKA (reference sequence).

This clonotype has only a few counts. The rearrangement uses TRBV20-1 and TRBJ2-1, with D perhaps TRBD2 (5 bases). V lost 6 bases to trimming and J lost 5 bases, with 5 bases between them. The germline CDR1 and CDR2 sequences are DFQATT and SNEGSKA (reference sequence). The CDR3 is made up of 10 amino acids. The DNA for the CDR3 is TGCAGTGCACTAGACAATGAGCAGTTCTTC. This encodes CSALDNEQFF.

This clonotype appeared a few times. J is TRBJ2-3 and V is TRBV10-3, with a tentative D call TRBD2 (6 bases). Germline V gene sequence: CDR1 ENHRY, CDR2 SYGVKD. The V gene lost 3 bases and the J gene lost 0 bases, with 10 bases spanning the gap. The CDR3 sequence is 15 residues long. Here the CDR3 DNA reads TGTGCCATCAGTGACACCGGGAGCAGCACAGATACGCAGTATTTT. As protein: CAISDTGSSTDTQYF.

The chain recombines TRBV20-1 with TRBJ2-7, with 7 positions matching TRBD1. The CDR3 extends over 15 amino acids. After removal of 1 base from V and 2 bases from J, the junction contained 8 bases not matched to a gene. Germline assignment: CDR1 DFQATT and CDR2 SNEGSKA (reference sequence). The CDR3 loop reads CSARASGQTTYEQYF. CDR3 nucleotide sequence: TGCAGTGCTAGAGCCTCGGGACAGACAACCTACGAGCAGTACTTC.

Comment on this clonotype: Its ends do not fully match the called genes, so a read error is possible. The chain uses TRBV7-7 and TRBJ2-3; possibly TRBD2 for D (6 bases). Germline V gene sequence: CDR1 SSHAT, CDR2 FNYEAQ (reference sequence). The CDR3 consists of 18 residues. The CDR3, as DNA: TGTGCTAGCAGCTTAGGGGTGGAGGGCCTTTCTAGCACAGATACGCAGTATTTT. Translating gives CASSLGVEGLSSTDTQYF.

The chain employs TRBV11-2 and TRBJ2-7; the match to TRBD1 covers 10 bases. V lost 5 bases and J lost 5; bases outside the gene matches: 9. There are 15 residues in the CDR3. The germline CDR1 and CDR2 sequences are SGHAT and FQNNGV. The CDR3 loop is CASSDRTGGMDEQYF. As DNA, the CDR3 is TGTGCCAGCAGCGACCGGACAGGGGGAATGGACGAGCAGTACTTC.

This chain uses TRBV5-1 with TRBJ2-7; 8 nucleotides agree with TRBD1. CDR1 and CDR2 (germline): SGHRS, YFSETQ. The length of the CDR3 is 15 residues. V gave up 0 bases and J gave up 3 bases; unmatched junction bases: 5. This CDR3 is CASSLVGQDYYEQYF. DNA for the CDR3: TGCGCCAGCAGCTTGGTGGGACAGGACTACTACGAGCAGTACTTC.

This clonotype has a handful of counts. The rearrangement links TRBV29-1 to TRBJ1-5, with D possibly matching TRBD1 (6 bases). The CDR3 consists of 13 residues. The V end was cut by 5 bases, the J end by 10 bases, with 18 bases between. Germline CDR1 reads SQVTM; CDR2 reads ANQGSEA. CDR3 in DNA: TGCAGCGTTTGGGGCGGGGGCACCCACCCCCAGCATTTT. Its protein is CSVWGGGTHPQHF.

This clonotype was seen a handful of times. The V and J genes are TRBV12-3 or TRBV12-4 and TRBJ1-5, with a possible D match to TRBD1 (5 bases). The CDR3 is made up of 14 amino acids. V lost 6 bases to trimming and J lost 4 bases, with 13 bases between them. CDR3 sequence reads: CASRGGTANQPQHF. The DNA for the CDR3 is TGTGCCAGCAGGGGGGGGACGGCAAATCAGCCCCAGCATTTT.

The DNA for the CDR3 is TGTGCCAGCAGTGACCAGGGAGAGACCCAGTACTTC. Its protein is CASSDQGETQYF. This chain links TRBV2 with TRBJ2-5; D possibly corresponds to TRBD1 (5 bases). The V and J ends lost 3 bases and 4 bases respectively, with 6 bases between them. This CDR3 region has 12 residues. Germline V gene data show CDR1 as SNHLY and CDR2 as FYNNEI. Full variable domain (remainder filled in from reference TRBV2 and TRBJ2-5): EPEVTQTPSHQVTQMGQEVILRCVPISNHLYFYWYRQILGQKVEFLVSFYNNEISEKSEIFDDQFSVERPDGSNFTLKIRSTKLEDSAMYFCASSDQGETQYFGPGTRLLVL.